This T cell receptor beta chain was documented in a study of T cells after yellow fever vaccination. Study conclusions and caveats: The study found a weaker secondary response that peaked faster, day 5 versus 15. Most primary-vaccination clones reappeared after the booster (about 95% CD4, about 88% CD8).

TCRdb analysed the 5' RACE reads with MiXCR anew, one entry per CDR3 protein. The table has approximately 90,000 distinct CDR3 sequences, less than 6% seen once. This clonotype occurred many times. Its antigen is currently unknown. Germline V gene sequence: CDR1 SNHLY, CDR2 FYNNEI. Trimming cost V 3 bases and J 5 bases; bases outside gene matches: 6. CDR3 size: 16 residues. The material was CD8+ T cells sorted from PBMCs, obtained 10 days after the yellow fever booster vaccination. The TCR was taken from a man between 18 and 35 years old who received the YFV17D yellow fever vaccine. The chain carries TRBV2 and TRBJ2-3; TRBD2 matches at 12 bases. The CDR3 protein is CASSEASGGALDTQYF. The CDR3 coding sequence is TGTGCCAGCAGTGAGGCTAGCGGGGGGGCCCTAGATACGCAGTATTTT. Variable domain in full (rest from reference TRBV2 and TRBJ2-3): EPEVTQTPSHQVTQMGQEVILRCVPISNHLYFYWYRQILGQKVEFLVSFYNNEISEKSEIFDDQFSVERPDGSNFTLKIRSTKLEDSAMYFCASSEASGGALDTQYFGPGTRLTVL.